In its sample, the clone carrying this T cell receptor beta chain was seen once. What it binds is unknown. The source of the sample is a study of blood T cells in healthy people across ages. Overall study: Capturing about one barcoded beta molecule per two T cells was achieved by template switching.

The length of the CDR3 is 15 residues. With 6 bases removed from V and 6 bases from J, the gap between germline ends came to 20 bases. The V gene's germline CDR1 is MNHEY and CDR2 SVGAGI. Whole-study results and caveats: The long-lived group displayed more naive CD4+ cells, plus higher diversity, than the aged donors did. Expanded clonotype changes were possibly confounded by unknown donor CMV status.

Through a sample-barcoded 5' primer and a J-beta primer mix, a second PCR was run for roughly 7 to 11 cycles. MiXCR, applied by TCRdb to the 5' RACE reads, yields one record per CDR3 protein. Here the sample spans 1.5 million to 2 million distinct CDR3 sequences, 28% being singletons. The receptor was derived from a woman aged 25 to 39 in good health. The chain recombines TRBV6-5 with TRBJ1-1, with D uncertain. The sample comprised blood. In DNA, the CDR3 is TGTGCCAGCAGACCCCGGGCCGGCCGGAGGGCTGAAGCTTTCTTT. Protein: CASRPRAGRRAEAFF.